The clone carrying this T cell receptor (beta chain) has a single count. Antigen unknown. TCR beta cDNA libraries included unique molecular identifiers. TCRdb itself ran the PCR reads through MiXCR, one entry per CDR3 protein. The table lists hundreds of thousands of distinct CDR3 sequences, less than 45% of them singletons. Germline V gene lookup returns CDR1 DFQATT and CDR2 SNEGSKA (reference sequence). This CDR3 contains 16 residues. This entry is derived from a study of post-analysis software for immune sequencing data. Background on the study: The study covered relapsing-remitting, secondary progressive and progressive-relapsing courses of multiple sclerosis. Broader study findings: Patients used about 5 TRBV segments, including TRBV5-6, TRBV5-1 and TRBV20-1, more often than controls.

The sequencing input was blood. This receptor was obtained from a girl aged 5 to 17 with multiple sclerosis. This chain connects TRBV20-1 to TRBJ2-5, with 16 bases that match TRBD2. CDR3 coding DNA: TGCAGAGCTGGCGGGACTAGCGGGAGGGACCAAGAGACCCAGTACTTC. Its translation: CRAGGTSGRDQETQYF.